The entry below gives a single T cell receptor beta chain sequence along with its context. The CDR3 is 14 amino acids. Germline V CDR1 and CDR2: PRHDT, FYEKMQ (reference sequence). V lost 5 bases to trimming and J lost 3 bases, with 13 bases between them. This sample stems from a study of blood T cell repertoires in COVID-19. The repertoire was sequenced with immunoSEQ multiplex PCR; TCRdb's copy has only in-frame clones and lacks some. Altogether about 230,000 clones are present, roughly 86% being singletons, with the ten largest covering around 4.2%. The chain recombines TRBV13 with TRBJ2-5; D might be TRBD2 (5 bases). The sample taken for sequencing was PBMCs or T cells enriched from blood (not recorded which). The receptor was derived from a woman aged 25 to 39 with acute COVID-19. CDR3 sequence (DNA): TGTGCCAGCAGCGAGGGTGGAAGGGAAGAGACCCAGTACTTC. This encodes CASSEGGREETQYF.